Below, 9 T cell receptor beta chains from the same sample are listed, as sequenced in a study of PD-1 blockade in classical Hodgkin lymphoma. Sequencing was performed with immunoSEQ multiplex PCR; in TCRdb, only in-frame clones are kept and a portion is missing. The sample lists approximately 25,000 clones; 81% were seen once. No patient escaped relapse after autologous stem cell transplantation, and brentuximab vedotin exposure varied. The sample here was peripheral blood mononuclear cells (PBMCs), taken before the second cycle of nivolumab. These receptors all stem from a human donor with classical Hodgkin lymphoma.

The rearrangement uses TRBV18 and TRBJ2-1; 10 bases align to TRBD2. The CDR3 runs 17 residues. V shed 0 bases, J shed 12 bases, and the junction held 14 bases outside the gene matches. Germline V gene lookup returns CDR1 KGHSH and CDR2 LQKENI. The CDR3 reads CASSPPLPGLAKYTQFF. CDR3 in DNA: TGTGCCAGCTCACCACCATTACCGGGACTAGCGAAATATACGCAGTTCTTC.

CDR3 sequence: CASSPRTGGSYGYTF. CDR3 coding DNA: TGTGCCAGCAGCCCCCGGACAGGGGGCAGTTATGGCTACACCTTC. The gene calls are TRBV7-9 and TRBJ1-2, with TRBD1 matching over 11 bases. V was clipped by 5 bases and J by 5 bases; unmatched bases: 7. In germline, CDR1 is SEHNR, CDR2 FQNEAQ (reference sequence). The CDR3 spans 15 residues.

The rearrangement uses TRBV11-2 and TRBJ2-3; D is possibly TRBD1 (5 bases). V dropped 4 bases and J dropped 6 bases, with 8 bases sitting between them. The CDR3 is 12 amino acids. In germline, CDR1 is SGHAT, CDR2 FQNNGV. The CDR3 reads CASSSRADTQYF. The CDR3 nucleotides are TGTGCCAGCAGCTCCAGGGCCGATACGCAGTATTTT.

The CDR3 spells CASSLGTGLATEAFF. The DNA of the CDR3 is TGTGCCAGCAGCTTAGGGACAGGGTTGGCCACTGAAGCTTTCTTT. The J gene is TRBJ1-1, the V gene TRBV7-3, with 9 bases that match TRBD1. V lost 2 bases and J lost 4; bases outside the gene matches: 5. From germline, CDR1 is SGHTA and CDR2 FQGTGA. This CDR3 region has 15 residues.

This clone was counted once. This chain joins TRBV27 and TRBJ2-5; a possible D gene is TRBD1 (6 bases). The CDR3 covers 12 residues. CDR1 MNHEY and CDR2 SMNVEV come from the germline V gene (reference sequence). V lost 8 bases and J lost 3, with 10 bases in between. CDR3 sequence reads: CASGYREETQYF. CDR3 bases: TGTGCCAGCGGATACAGGGAAGAGACCCAGTACTTC.

The V and J genes are TRBV27 and TRBJ1-6; 7 bases match TRBD1. Germline assignment: CDR1 MNHEY and CDR2 SMNVEV (reference sequence). After removal of 3 bases from V and 0 bases from J, the junction contained 8 bases not matched to a gene. This CDR3 is built from 18 residues. The DNA of the CDR3 is TGTGCCAGCAGTTTCGGCATCAGGGGGAGCTCCTATAATTCACCCCTCCACTTT. Protein sequence: CASSFGIRGSSYNSPLHF.

This clone was seen once. CDR3 sequence (DNA): TGTGCCAGCAGGTGGGGCCTCACTGAAGCTTTCTTT. It is translated as CASRWGLTEAFF. The rearrangement links TRBV28 to TRBJ1-1; a weak D match, TRBD1 (5 bases). CDR3 length equals 12 residues. Germline V lookup: CDR1 MDHEN, CDR2 SYDVKM. Deletions cut 6 bases from V and 4 bases from J, with 9 bases between.

This clone was seen a few times. The V gene is TRBV27, the J gene TRBJ2-1; 9 nucleotides line up with TRBD2. V lost 2 bases, J lost 1 base, and 0 bases stayed unmatched. Germline V lookup: CDR1 MNHEY, CDR2 SMNVEV (reference sequence). This CDR3 contains 15 residues. This CDR3 is CASSLLAGSYNEQFF. The CDR3 nucleotides read TGTGCCAGCAGTTTACTAGCGGGATCCTACAATGAGCAGTTCTTC.

The chain joins TRBV30 to TRBJ2-1; D ambiguous. CDR3 length: 16 amino acids. V was cut by 0 bases and J by 4 bases, with 16 bases left in between. Germline V CDR1 and CDR2: GTSNPN, SVGIG (reference sequence). DNA for the CDR3: TGTGCCTGGAGTGTAATTTGGGCAGCCGGATACAATGAGCAGTTCTTC. It yields the protein CAWSVIWAAGYNEQFF.